This T cell receptor (beta chain) was found in a study of cytomegalovirus exposure and HLA in healthy donors. The study's findings and limits: Highest at DRB1 and lowest at HLA-C, TCR association rates differed among HLA loci in a later analysis. Solely CMV serostatus was available to characterize immune exposure. Cytomegalovirus status, reportedly, was diagnosed with high specificity and sensitivity by the classifier. Sequencing artifact likely explains a cluster of highly shared sequence variants.

PCR used 60 Vbeta primers and 13 Jbeta primers. Generated by immunoSEQ multiplex PCR, the TCRdb table keeps only in-frame clones and is missing some. The specimen's table records just over 20,000 clones. Notes on this clone: The target antigen is unknown.

Germline CDR1 and CDR2: SGHVS and FNYEAQ. The CDR3 consists of 12 residues. V dropped 5 bases and J dropped 3 bases, with 5 bases sitting between them. Sequencing was carried out using PBMCs. The chain uses TRBV7-6 and TRBJ1-5; D not resolved. This clonotype was obtained from a man aged 55 to 70 in good health and CMV-seropositive. CDR3 sequence reads: CASSGSNQPQHF. DNA for the CDR3: TGTGCCAGCAGCGGCTCCAATCAGCCCCAGCATTTT.